This T cell receptor (beta chain) derives from a study of T cell responses to AZD1222 COVID-19 vaccine. Whole-study results and caveats: Baseline testing showed seropositivity in only six or seven AZD1222 recipients. Vaccine-associated CD4 TCRs spanned spike, dominant at 160-218 and 743-854. In a largely white British group with more females than males, clonal diversity was possibly underestimated.

Trimming shortened V by 6 bases and J by 5 bases, and 11 bases separated the two germline ends. This CDR3 is built from 12 residues. The method was immunoSEQ multiplex PCR; TCRdb's version includes in-frame clones alone and lacks a portion of them. The table has some 140,000 clones, 90% to 95% seen once. This clone was counted only a few times. Its matching antigen is unknown. The sequencing here drew on peripheral blood, taken 28 days after the second AZD1222 dose. The gene calls are TRBV12-3 or TRBV12-4 and TRBJ2-7; the D call may be TRBD1 or TRBD2 (6 bases each). The clonotype originates from an adult who received the AZD1222 COVID-19 vaccine. The CDR3 region has the DNA TGTGCCAGCAGCTGGGGGGCTAACGAGCAGTACTTC. Translation gives CASSWGANEQYF.